One sample yielded the 27 T cell receptor beta chains listed below, sequenced in a study of blood T cell repertoires in COVID-19. Using immunoSEQ multiplex PCR, the repertoire was profiled, and TCRdb retains in-frame clones only, with some absent. The data show approximately 410,000 clones, 70% to 90% seen once. Sequences were obtained from peripheral blood. These receptors all come from a woman aged 25 to 39 with active or convalescent COVID-19.

This chain joins TRBV5-1 and TRBJ1-1; tentative D call: TRBD1 (5 bases). The germline gives CDR1 SGHRS, CDR2 YFSETQ. Between the trimmed V and J ends, which lost 3 bases and 6 bases, there was a span of 9 bases. CDR3 size: 12 residues. This CDR3 reads CASSWGGAEAFF. For the CDR3, the DNA is TGCGCCAGCAGCTGGGGGGGAGCTGAAGCTTTCTTT.

Written as DNA, the CDR3 is TGCAGCGTTGGGATGGGGAGTTCTAGCGGTGATTACGAGCAGTACTTC. It translates to CSVGMGSSSGDYEQYF. The chain couples TRBV29-1 to TRBJ2-7, with TRBD2 identical over 7 bases. CDR3 size: 16 residues. The V gene end was trimmed by 4 bases and the J gene end by 4 bases; junction bases not matched to a gene: 16. Germline lookup yields CDR1 SQVTM and CDR2 ANQGSEA.

The rearrangement uses TRBV4-1 and TRBJ2-1; 13 nucleotides line up with TRBD2. Germline V CDR1 and CDR2: MGHRA, YSYEKL. The CDR3 is 19 amino acids. V was clipped by 4 bases and J by 4 bases; unmatched bases: 13. CDR3 bases: TGCGCCAGCAGCCCTGGGACTAGCGGGAACACATACAATTACAATGAGCAGTTCTTC. This encodes CASSPGTSGNTYNYNEQFF.

The chain's CDR3 is CASSYKGTNEKLFF. The CDR3 DNA sequence: TGTGCCAGCAGTTATAAGGGGACTAATGAAAAACTGTTTTTT. The rearrangement uses TRBV3-1 (or the pseudogene TRBV3-2) and TRBJ1-4; tentatively, D is TRBD1 (5 bases). V dropped 6 bases and J dropped 2 bases, with 10 bases sitting between them. The CDR3 is made up of 14 amino acids. Germline-derived CDR1 and CDR2 are LGHDT and YNNKEL (reference sequence).

This clone appeared once. The gene calls are TRBV10-3 and TRBJ2-5; 9 bases align to TRBD2. The V and J ends lost 0 bases and 5 bases, in that order; junction bases with no gene match: 13. The length of the CDR3 is 18 residues. The germline CDR1 and CDR2 sequences are ENHRY and SYGVKD. CDR3 residues: CAISESNASLAGLETQYF. For the CDR3, the DNA is TGTGCCATCAGTGAGTCGAATGCATCGCTAGCGGGACTCGAGACCCAGTACTTC.

This clone was seen a handful of times. The chain couples TRBV19 to TRBJ2-7, with TRBD2 matching over 8 bases. The CDR3 is 14 residues long. Trimming at V came to 3 bases and at J to 2 bases, leaving 3 bases not matched to a gene. Germline loops: CDR1 LNHDA, CDR2 SQIVND (reference sequence). In DNA form, the CDR3 reads TGTGCCAGTAGTATCGGTAGCGGGGCCTACGAGCAGTACTTC. Amino acid sequence: CASSIGSGAYEQYF.

This chain uses TRBV27 with TRBJ2-4, with TRBD1 matching 7 bases. The CDR3 extends over 16 amino acids. J was trimmed by 7 bases and V by 2 bases; bases with no gene match: 11. CDR1 MNHEY and CDR2 SMNVEV come from the germline V gene (reference sequence). In nucleotides, the CDR3 is TGTGCCAGCAGTTTAAGAGGGACAGCGACGAAGAACATTCAGTACTTC. This translates into CASSLRGTATKNIQYF.

The rearrangement links TRBV6-6 to TRBJ1-6; 9 bases fit TRBD1. CDR1 and CDR2 (germline): MNHNY, SVGAGI (reference sequence). This CDR3 has 17 amino acids. V lost 5 bases to trimming and J lost 8 bases; unmatched junction nucleotides: 13. The DNA of the CDR3 is TGTGCCAGCAGTCCCGGGACAGGGATCCCATCATATTCACCCCTCCACTTT. Translation: CASSPGTGIPSYSPLHF.

The chain joins TRBV14 to TRBJ1-1; TRBD1 might be the D (5 bases). Deletions cut 5 bases from V and 5 bases from J, with 12 bases between. CDR3 length: 13 amino acids. Germline assignment: CDR1 SGHDN and CDR2 FVKESK. The DNA of the CDR3 is TGTGCCAGCAGCTATGGGGGGTGGACTGAAGCTTTCTTT. Translating gives CASSYGGWTEAFF.

The chain is built from TRBV29-1 and TRBJ1-2, with a possible D match to TRBD1 (6 bases). Germline values: CDR1 SQVTM, CDR2 ANQGSEA. This CDR3 spans 15 amino acids. The ends were cut back, 3 bases at V and 5 bases at J, with 19 bases in the middle. Here the CDR3 reads CSVEGADSLWYGYTF. CDR3 coding DNA: TGCAGCGTTGAGGGGGCAGACTCCCTTTGGTATGGCTACACCTTC.

A few counts support this clone. The chain has TRBV25-1 and TRBJ1-1, with D possibly matching TRBD1 (5 bases). V was shortened by 4 bases and J by 0 bases, with 9 bases between the two germline ends. The CDR3 spans 14 residues. CDR1 is MGHDK, CDR2 SYGVNS, per germline. The CDR3 region is CASSGGGMNTEAFF. The CDR3 DNA sequence: TGTGCCAGCAGTGGGGGGGGGATGAACACTGAAGCTTTCTTT.

The DNA of the CDR3 is TGTGCCAGCAGCCAAACCGGGACTACTACAGATACGCAGTATTTT. As protein: CASSQTGTTTDTQYF. The chain has TRBV7-8 and TRBJ2-3, with 7 nucleotides matching TRBD2. With 5 bases clipped from V and 3 bases from J, the junction kept 8 bases outside the gene matches. The length of the CDR3 is 15 residues. CDR1 is SGHVS and CDR2 is FQNEAQ in the germline V gene. Using reference TRBV7-8 and TRBJ2-3 for the parts outside the CDR3, the full variable domain is GAGVSQSPRYKVAKRGQDVALRCDPISGHVSLFWYQQALGQGPEFLTYFQNEAQLDKSGLPSDRFFAERPEGSVSTLKIQRTQQEDSAVYLCASSQTGTTTDTQYFGPGTRLTVL.

The chain is built from TRBV5-6 and TRBJ1-1, with TRBD1 as a possible D gene (5 bases). The germline gives CDR1 SGHDT, CDR2 YYEEEE. Trimming left V 3 bases short and J 11 bases short, with 17 bases between. The CDR3 has 13 amino acids. This CDR3 reads CASSYQGGAGAFF. CDR3 bases: TGTGCCAGCAGCTACCAGGGTGGGGCGGGGGCTTTCTTT.

The chain has TRBV20-1 and TRBJ2-2; 8 bases line up with TRBD2. V gave up 3 bases and J gave up 5 bases; unmatched junction bases: 14. CDR3 size: 17 residues. CDR1 and CDR2 from the germline V gene are DFQATT and SNEGSKA (reference sequence). This CDR3 reads CSASSGMSGGLTGELFF. The DNA for the CDR3 is TGCAGTGCTAGTAGTGGGATGAGCGGGGGTCTTACCGGGGAGCTGTTTTTT.

This clone was observed a single time. V is TRBV4-2 and J is TRBJ2-1; TRBD1 aligns across 8 bases. This CDR3 region has 16 residues. CDR1 is LGHNA and CDR2 is YNFKEQ in the germline V gene. Losses at the gene ends were 0 bases for V and 7 bases for J; bases not matched to a gene: 8. CDR3 nucleotide sequence: TGTGCCAGCAGCCAAGATTCCAACCAGGGGGCGAATGAGCAGTTCTTC. Translating it yields CASSQDSNQGANEQFF.

V gene TRBV5-4 combines with J gene TRBJ1-1; 8 bases are a match to TRBD1. This CDR3 comprises 14 residues. In germline, CDR1 is SGHNT, CDR2 YYREEE (reference sequence). V trimming: 5 bases; J trimming: 4 bases; junction bases outside the gene matches: 7. This CDR3 is CASRIQGGGTEAFF. Here the CDR3 DNA reads TGTGCCAGCAGAATACAGGGGGGAGGCACTGAAGCTTTCTTT.

The chain carries TRBV5-1 and TRBJ2-3; 8 bases match TRBD2. J was trimmed by 1 base and V by 0 bases; bases with no gene match: 1. The CDR3 is made up of 15 amino acids. Germline V CDR1 and CDR2: SGHRS, YFSETQ. Here the CDR3 reads CASSLELAGTDTQYF. For the CDR3, the DNA is TGCGCCAGCAGCTTGGAACTAGCGGGCACAGATACGCAGTATTTT.

This chain links TRBV9 with TRBJ2-2, with a possible D match to TRBD2 (5 bases). V lost 0 bases and J 1 base, leaving 10 bases between the germline ends. The CDR3 length is 16 residues. Germline loops: CDR1 SGDLS, CDR2 YYNGEE. The CDR3 region is CASSVEVRENTGELFF. In nucleotides, the CDR3 is TGTGCCAGCAGCGTAGAGGTACGGGAGAACACCGGGGAGCTGTTTTTT.

This clone was detected only once. The genes are TRBV11-3 and TRBJ2-2, with a weak D call TRBD1 (5 bases). Germline V gene sequence: CDR1 SGHNT, CDR2 YENEEA. The CDR3 contains 15 residues. V lost 5 bases to trimming and J lost 7 bases, with 17 bases between them. CDR3 sequence (DNA): TGTGCCAGCAGCCCATCGGTAGGGGCCCTCGGGGAGCTGTTTTTT. Its translation: CASSPSVGALGELFF. The full variable domain, in which reference TRBV11-3 and TRBJ2-2 provide the parts outside the CDR3, is EAGVVQSPRYKIIEKKQPVAFWCNPISGHNTLYWYLQNLGQGPELLIRYENEEAVDDSQLPKDRFSAERLKGVDSTLKIQPAELGDSAVYLCASSPSVGALGELFFGEGSRLTVL.

The chain has TRBV6-5 and TRBJ2-1, with 8 bases identical to TRBD1. The CDR3 consists of 15 residues. Germline CDR1 and CDR2: MNHEY and SVGAGI. With 2 bases clipped from V and 10 bases from J, the junction kept 10 bases outside the gene matches. CDR3 nucleotides: TGTGCCAGCAGTTACGGGCAGGGGGCGATCAGGGAGCAGTTCTTC. It encodes CASSYGQGAIREQFF.

The chain links TRBV2 to TRBJ2-5; no clear D. Trimming took off 7 bases at V and 2 bases at J, with 5 bases between the two ends. The CDR3 is 11 amino acids. CDR1 is SNHLY and CDR2 is FYNNEI in the germline V gene. CDR3 in DNA: TGTGCCAGCACATCACAAGAGACCCAGTACTTC. Protein product: CASTSQETQYF.

The DNA for the CDR3 is TGCGCCAGCAGTAAGACAGCCTGGTATGGCTACACCTTC. Its translation: CASSKTAWYGYTF. This chain joins TRBV10-1 and TRBJ1-2; possibly TRBD1 for D (5 bases). Trimming took off 5 bases at V and 5 bases at J, with 12 bases between the two ends. Germline V gives CDR1 WNHNN, CDR2 SYGVQD (reference sequence). The CDR3 length is 13 residues.

The genes are TRBV27 and TRBJ1-2, with 8 bases lining up with TRBD1. The ends lost 1 base at V and 4 bases at J; junction bases unmatched: 14. The CDR3 covers 18 residues. In germline, CDR1 is MNHEY, CDR2 SMNVEV (reference sequence). CDR3 sequence: CASSLWSVFGQGGYGYTF. For the CDR3, the DNA is TGTGCCAGCAGTTTATGGTCTGTTTTTGGACAGGGCGGCTATGGCTACACCTTC.

Only a few counts were recorded for this clone. The J gene is TRBJ2-7, the V gene TRBV7-6, with no clear D. The germline V gene has CDR1 SGHVS and CDR2 FNYEAQ. CDR3 length: 14 residues. Trimming stripped 4 bases from V and 1 base from J, with 11 bases between. CDR3 loop: CASSYQDNSYEQYF. CDR3 DNA sequence: TGTGCCAGCAGCTACCAAGACAATTCCTACGAGCAGTACTTC.

This chain links TRBV4-1 with TRBJ1-1; 10 bases are a match to TRBD1. J lost 12 bases, V lost 0 bases, and 7 bases had no gene match. The CDR3 runs to 14 residues. Germline V gene sequence: CDR1 MGHRA, CDR2 YSYEKL. DNA for the CDR3: TGCGCCAGCAGCCAAGATCCCAGGACAGGGGGTTCTTTCTTT. Residues: CASSQDPRTGGSFF.

V and J are TRBV4-1 and TRBJ1-2; D remains ambiguous. CDR1 is MGHRA and CDR2 is YSYEKL in the germline V gene. CDR3 length: 12 amino acids. Trimming removed 0 bases at V and 8 bases at J, with 7 bases between. CDR3 DNA sequence: TGCGCCAGCAGCCAAGATCGGGAGGGCTACACCTTC. As protein: CASSQDREGYTF.

The CDR3 region is CASSFGTSGGGSSTDTQYF. The CDR3 DNA reads as TGTGCCAGCAGCTTCGGGACTAGCGGGGGCGGGTCCAGCACAGATACGCAGTATTTT. The chain is built from TRBV5-6 and TRBJ2-3; 14 nucleotides align to TRBD2. CDR1 SGHDT and CDR2 YYEEEE come from the germline V gene. V lost 2 bases, J lost 0 bases, and 8 bases stayed unmatched. The CDR3 has 19 amino acids.